This T cell receptor beta chain stems from a study of blood T cell repertoires in COVID-19. Across the study: Researchers got acute and convalescent COVID-19 samples from the United States, Italy and Spain. Sources were T cells, B-cell-depleted T cells, or PBMCs; the material itself was cDNA or gDNA.

Authors' analysis steps: How many nucleated cells were present was estimated from reference gene primer amplification. Data came from immunoSEQ multiplex PCR; TCRdb stores just in-frame clones and leaves some out. That table gives V, J and clone size, and the DNA gave D and trimming. This table has approximately 70,000 clones, 80% to 95% appearing once. The J segment lost 6 bases and the V segment lost 3 bases, leaving 4 bases of the junction unmatched. CDR3 size: 13 residues. This receptor was taken from a man in his fifties with COVID-19, enrolled during active disease. J is TRBJ1-1 and V is TRBV12-3 or TRBV12-4; 7 nucleotides match TRBD1. The sample consisted of peripheral blood. For the CDR3, the DNA is TGTGCCAGCAGTTTCACAGGGGTTGCTGAAGCTTTCTTT. Its protein is CASSFTGVAEAFF.